These 17 T cell receptor beta chains were sequenced from one sample in a study of cytomegalovirus exposure and HLA in healthy donors. This PCR relied on a set of 60 Vbeta primers and 13 Jbeta primers. Data came from immunoSEQ multiplex PCR; TCRdb stores just in-frame clones and leaves some out. Found here are 120,000 or so clones, over 9.5% of them singletons; the top ten hold roughly 4.6%. Material: PBMCs. The receptors shown here come from a woman younger than 30 in good health and CMV-seropositive.

CDR3 coding DNA: TGTGCCAGCGGGCCGGACAGGGGACCCTACGAGCAGTACTTC. Its translation: CASGPDRGPYEQYF. V usage is TRBV2 and J usage is TRBJ2-7; TRBD1 matches at 9 bases. Germline V gene data show CDR1 as SNHLY and CDR2 as FYNNEI. Trimming took 8 bases from V and 2 from J; bases not matched to a gene: 7. This CDR3 spans 14 amino acids. Combining the CDR3 with reference TRBV2 and TRBJ2-7 gives the whole variable domain EPEVTQTPSHQVTQMGQEVILRCVPISNHLYFYWYRQILGQKVEFLVSFYNNEISEKSEIFDDQFSVERPDGSNFTLKIRSTKLEDSAMYFCASGPDRGPYEQYFGPGTRLTVT.

This clone appeared a few times. The chain joins TRBV30 to TRBJ2-7; D call uncertain. Germline CDR1 is GTSNPN and CDR2 is SVGIG (reference sequence). CDR3 size: 14 residues. Trimming removed 1 base at V and 5 bases at J, with 15 bases between. CDR3 DNA: TGTGCCTGGAGTGGCGTAGACTCCCGGGACGAGCAGTACTTC. Translation gives CAWSGVDSRDEQYF.

This clone has a handful of counts. CDR3 DNA: TGTGCCTGGCGAGGACAGGTCGGCTATGGCTACACCTTC. Amino acid sequence: CAWRGQVGYGYTF. This chain joins TRBV30 and TRBJ1-2; 7 nucleotides agree with TRBD1. Looked up from germline, CDR1 is GTSNPN and CDR2 is SVGIG (reference sequence). The CDR3 extends over 13 amino acids. Losses at the gene ends were 5 bases for V and 4 bases for J; bases not matched to a gene: 7. Full variable domain (remainder filled in from reference TRBV30 and TRBJ1-2): SQTIHQWPATLVQPVGSPLSLECTVEGTSNPNLYWYRQAAGRGLQLLFYSVGIGQISSEVPQNLSASRPQDRQFILSSKKLLLSDSGFYLCAWRGQVGYGYTFGSGTRLTVV.

This clone was counted a few times. V usage is TRBV30 and J usage is TRBJ1-2, with D hard to call. V was trimmed by 5 bases and J by 4 bases, leaving 17 bases between them. There are 14 residues in the CDR3. In germline, CDR1 is GTSNPN, CDR2 SVGIG (reference sequence). The CDR3 region is CAWFRSPDSYGYTF. CDR3 nucleotide sequence: TGTGCCTGGTTCCGATCCCCCGACTCCTATGGCTACACCTTC.

The rearrangement links TRBV13 to TRBJ2-7; D unresolved. CDR1 and CDR2 from the germline V gene are PRHDT and FYEKMQ (reference sequence). The CDR3 consists of 14 residues. V lost 2 bases and J 7 bases, leaving 15 bases between the germline ends. The CDR3 DNA sequence: TGTGCCAGCAGCTTAAAAGAGTTGAACGATGAGCAGTACTTC. Protein sequence: CASSLKELNDEQYF.

CDR3 nucleotide sequence: TGTGCCAGCAGCTCACAGGGGGCGGTTGAAGCTTTCTTT. Its protein is CASSSQGAVEAFF. The genes are TRBV7-9 and TRBJ1-1; 9 nucleotides match TRBD1. CDR3 length: 13 residues. V lost 4 bases and J lost 7; bases outside the gene matches: 4. The germline V gene has CDR1 SEHNR and CDR2 FQNEAQ (reference sequence).

This clone appeared a few times. The chain combines TRBV13 with TRBJ2-1; maybe TRBD1 (5 bases). The CDR3 covers 13 residues. CDR1 is PRHDT, CDR2 FYEKMQ, per germline (reference sequence). V was clipped by 7 bases and J by 6 bases, with 13 bases between them. The CDR3 spells CASTPGRVNEQFF. In DNA form, the CDR3 reads TGTGCCAGCACCCCGGGCAGGGTCAATGAGCAGTTCTTC.

The V gene is TRBV25-1, the J gene TRBJ1-2; 9 bases are a match to TRBD1. V was pared by 4 bases and J by 6 bases, with 6 bases of the junction left unmatched. Germline assignment: CDR1 MGHDK and CDR2 SYGVNS. There are 14 residues in the CDR3. The CDR3 DNA reads TGTGCCAGCAGTGGATCCGGGACAGGGCATGGCTACACCTTC. Its protein is CASSGSGTGHGYTF.

This chain connects TRBV5-1 to TRBJ1-6, with TRBD1 identical over 7 bases. The V segment lost 0 bases and the J segment 7 bases; nucleotides outside the gene matches: 1. The CDR3 has 14 amino acids. Germline CDR1 SGHRS, CDR2 YFSETQ. The CDR3 spells CASSLGDSNSPLHF. In DNA form, the CDR3 reads TGCGCCAGCAGCTTGGGGGACAGCAATTCACCCCTCCACTTT. The variable domain in full, completed from reference TRBV5-1 and TRBJ1-6, reads KAGVTQTPRYLIKTRGQQVTLSCSPISGHRSVSWYQQTPGQGLQFLFEYFSETQRNKGNFPGRFSGRQFSNSRSEMNVSTLELGDSALYLCASSLGDSNSPLHFGNGTRLTVT.

The CDR3 reads CAISSGTGALDTQYF. For the CDR3, the DNA is TGTGCCATCTCATCCGGGACTGGGGCCTTAGATACGCAGTATTTT. J is TRBJ2-3 and V is TRBV10-3; weak D call: TRBD2 (6 bases). The V and J ends lost 8 bases and 5 bases respectively, with 20 bases between them. The CDR3 length is 15 residues. Germline CDR1 and CDR2: ENHRY and SYGVKD.

The chain uses TRBV28 and TRBJ2-7; the match to TRBD2 covers 9 bases. Looked up from germline, CDR1 is MDHEN and CDR2 is SYDVKM. V shed 4 bases, J shed 3 bases, and the junction held 7 bases outside the gene matches. The CDR3 spans 15 residues. Here the CDR3 reads CASSSSLAGNYEQYF. The DNA of the CDR3 is TGTGCCAGCAGTTCGAGCCTAGCGGGGAACTACGAGCAGTACTTC. The full variable domain, completed using reference TRBV28 and TRBJ2-7, is DVKVTQSSRYLVKRTGEKVFLECVQDMDHENMFWYRQDPGLGLRLIYFSYDVKMKEKGDIPEGYSVSREKKERFSLILESASTNQTSMYLCASSSSLAGNYEQYFGPGTRLTVT.

J is TRBJ2-5 and V is TRBV29-1, with TRBD1 identical over 7 bases. Germline V CDR1 and CDR2: SQVTM, ANQGSEA. With V trimmed by 6 bases and J by 2 bases, 9 bases remained unmatched. The CDR3 has 14 amino acids. CDR3 bases: TGCAGCGTCGATGAGGGGACAGCACAAGAGACCCAGTACTTC. As protein: CSVDEGTAQETQYF.

This clone showed up just a few times. The V and J genes are TRBV30 and TRBJ1-4; 10 bases are a match to TRBD1. From germline, CDR1 is GTSNPN and CDR2 SVGIG (reference sequence). With 5 bases clipped from V and 7 bases from J, the junction kept 4 bases outside the gene matches. The CDR3 sequence is 13 residues long. This chain's CDR3 is CAWDRGLTEKLFF. CDR3 sequence (DNA): TGTGCCTGGGACAGGGGGCTCACTGAAAAACTGTTTTTT.

This sequence joins TRBV6-5 and TRBJ1-6; D ambiguous. This CDR3 contains 15 residues. Germline V gives CDR1 MNHEY, CDR2 SVGAGI. V was pared by 4 bases and J by 0 bases, with 7 bases between. The CDR3 coding sequence is TGTGCCAGCAGTTCCACGAGCTCCTATAATTCACCCCTCCACTTT. Its protein is CASSSTSSYNSPLHF.

This clone appeared a few times. This chain joins TRBV27 and TRBJ2-7, with 8 nucleotides matching TRBD2. The germline gives CDR1 MNHEY, CDR2 SMNVEV (reference sequence). This CDR3 has 13 residues. Trimming took 10 bases from V and 2 from J; bases not matched to a gene: 7. CDR3 loop: CATSGREAYEQYF. The CDR3 nucleotides read TGTGCCACCTCGGGGCGGGAGGCCTACGAGCAGTACTTC.

The V gene is TRBV5-4, the J gene TRBJ2-7; maybe TRBD2 (5 bases). The CDR3 totals 14 residues. The germline V and J ends were trimmed by 3 bases and 0 bases, with 10 bases remaining between them. The V gene's germline CDR1 is SGHNT and CDR2 YYREEE (reference sequence). DNA of the CDR3: TGTGCCAGCAGCTCGCTCGGGGACTCCTACGAGCAGTACTTC. Protein product: CASSSLGDSYEQYF.

The table lists this clone with a few counts. The chain uses TRBV28 and TRBJ1-1, with D perhaps matching TRBD1 (6 bases). The germline V gene encodes CDR1 MDHEN and CDR2 SYDVKM. There are 13 residues in the CDR3. CDR3 sequence: CVVVGTMNTEAFF. As DNA, the CDR3 is TGTGTCGTGGTCGGGACAATGAACACTGAAGCTTTCTTT.